This is a list of T cell receptor beta chains from one sample in a study of technical replicates of blood from a few donors. Clones were read by immunoSEQ multiplex PCR, and TCRdb kept only the in-frame ones, dropping some. Of tens of thousands of clones listed, 94% are singletons. Source material: T cells isolated from PBMCs. The source of these receptors is a human donor in good health. CDR3s include the opening cysteine and the closing phenylalanine or tryptophan. A D gene is named only where the DNA matches it firmly. For some rows the clone size is stated as once, few or many, or as a class when expanded; others skip it.

V: TRBV6-6
J: TRBJ2-7
size: NA
D: TRBD1
CDR3: CASSETGVRHEQYF
DNA: TGTGCCAGCAGTGAGACAGGGGTGCGGCACGAGCAGTACTTC

V: TRBV7-9
J: TRBJ1-2
size: NA
D: TRBD1
CDR3: CASSLGDRLSGYTF
DNA: TGTGCCAGCAGCTTAGGGGACAGGTTGAGTGGCTACACCTTC

V: TRBV4-1
J: TRBJ2-1
size: once
D: NA
CDR3: CASSIGLYNEQFF
DNA: TGCGCCAGCAGCATTGGACTTTACAATGAGCAGTTCTTC

V: TRBV10-3
J: TRBJ1-4
size: NA
D: NA
CDR3: CAISQDSPPNEKLFF
DNA: TGTGCCATCAGTCAGGACAGCCCACCTAATGAAAAACTGTTTTTT

V: TRBV6-5
J: TRBJ2-2
size: NA
D: NA
CDR3: CASSYLLSSNTGELFF
DNA: TGTGCCAGCAGTTACCTTCTATCTTCGAACACCGGGGAGCTGTTTTTT

V: TRBV29-1
J: TRBJ1-1
size: NA
D: TRBD1
CDR3: CSVLAGTGTLNTEAFF
DNA: TGCAGCGTTCTTGCCGGGACAGGGACCCTGAACACTGAAGCTTTCTTT

V: TRBV28
J: TRBJ1-6
size: NA
D: TRBD1
CDR3: CASSFGTARHSPLHF
DNA: TGTGCCAGCAGTTTCGGGACAGCAAGGCACTCACCCCTCCACTTT

V: TRBV7-3
J: TRBJ2-1
size: NA
D: TRBD2
CDR3: CASSPAGGINEQFF
DNA: TGTGCCAGCAGCCCAGCGGGGGGGATCAATGAGCAGTTCTTC

V: TRBV5-1
J: TRBJ1-1
size: NA
D: NA
CDR3: CASSSGGPNTEAFF
DNA: TGCGCCAGCAGCAGCGGGGGACCTAACACTGAAGCTTTCTTT

V: TRBV13
J: TRBJ2-1
size: NA
D: TRBD2
CDR3: CASSPQGLAGGREQFF
DNA: TGTGCCAGCAGCCCCCAGGGACTAGCGGGAGGACGTGAGCAGTTCTTC

V: TRBV4-1
J: TRBJ1-2
size: NA
D: TRBD1
CDR3: CASSQHLTGNGAGYTF
DNA: TGCGCCAGCAGCCAACACCTGACAGGGAATGGTGCTGGCTACACCTTC

V: TRBV2
J: TRBJ2-3
size: NA
D: NA
CDR3: CASSVYPPTDTQYF
DNA: TGTGCCAGCAGTGTATATCCCCCGACAGATACGCAGTATTTT

V: TRBV18
J: TRBJ2-7
size: NA
D: NA
CDR3: CASSVRGSSYEQYF
DNA: TGTGCCAGCTCAGTAAGGGGAAGCTCCTACGAGCAGTACTTC

V: TRBV13
J: TRBJ2-7
size: NA
D: NA
CDR3: CASSLPGAFHEQYF
DNA: TGTGCCAGCAGCTTGCCAGGGGCATTCCACGAGCAGTACTTC

V: TRBV4-2
J: TRBJ2-7
size: NA
D: NA
CDR3: CASSQEDSRVYEQYF
DNA: TGTGCCAGCAGCCAAGAGGATTCCAGGGTCTACGAGCAGTACTTC

V: TRBV14
J: TRBJ1-1
size: NA
D: NA
CDR3: CASSLFLPGNTEAFF
DNA: TGTGCCAGCAGCCTCTTTTTGCCCGGGAACACTGAAGCTTTCTTT

V: TRBV4-1
J: TRBJ2-3
size: NA
D: NA
CDR3: CASSQDLFRQDLGDTSTDTQYF
DNA: TGCGCCAGCAGCCAAGATCTTTTTAGACAGGACTTAGGTGACACTAGCACAGATACGCAGTATTTT

V: TRBV14
J: TRBJ1-2
size: once
D: NA
CDR3: CASSQDLGPLGRNYGYTF
DNA: TGTGCCAGCAGCCAAGATTTGGGTCCCTTGGGGCGTAACTATGGCTACACCTTC

V: TRBV18
J: TRBJ1-4
size: NA
D: NA
CDR3: CASSPSSTNEKLFF
DNA: TGTGCCAGCTCACCTAGCAGCACCAATGAAAAACTGTTTTTT

V: TRBV6-5
J: TRBJ1-5
size: NA
D: NA
CDR3: CASSYSYRGSDGPQHF
DNA: TGTGCCAGCAGTTACTCTTACAGAGGGTCCGATGGGCCCCAGCATTTT

V: TRBV25-1
J: TRBJ2-7
size: NA
D: NA
CDR3: CASSTPRSHEQYF
DNA: TGTGCCAGCAGTACTCCTAGGTCGCACGAGCAGTACTTC

V: TRBV6-5
J: TRBJ1-1
size: NA
D: TRBD1
CDR3: CASRYGDRVTEAFF
DNA: TGTGCCAGCAGATACGGCGACAGGGTAACTGAAGCTTTCTTT

V: TRBV19
J: TRBJ1-3
size: NA
D: TRBD1
CDR3: CATEDRGLNTIYF
DNA: TGTGCCACCGAGGACAGGGGTCTCAACACCATATATTTT